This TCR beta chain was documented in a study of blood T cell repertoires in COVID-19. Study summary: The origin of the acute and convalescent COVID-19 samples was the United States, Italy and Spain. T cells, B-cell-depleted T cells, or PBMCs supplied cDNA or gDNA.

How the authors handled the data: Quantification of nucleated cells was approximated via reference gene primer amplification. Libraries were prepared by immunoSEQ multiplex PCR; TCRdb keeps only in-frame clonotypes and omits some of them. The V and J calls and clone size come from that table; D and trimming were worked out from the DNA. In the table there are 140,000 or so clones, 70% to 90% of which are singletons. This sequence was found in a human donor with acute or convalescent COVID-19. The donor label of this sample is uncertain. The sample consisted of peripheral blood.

CDR3 residues: CSAYSRGQGRHEQYF. Written as DNA, the CDR3 is TGCAGCGCTTATTCCCGGGGACAGGGTCGCCACGAGCAGTACTTC. V and J are TRBV29-1 and TRBJ2-7; 9 bases match TRBD1. Per germline, CDR1 SQVTM and CDR2 ANQGSEA. The CDR3 totals 15 residues. J lost 5 bases, V lost 7 bases, and 15 bases had no gene match.